What follows describes a single T cell receptor beta chain. Profiling relied on immunoSEQ multiplex PCR, and the TCRdb table lists in-frame clones only, not all of them. The sample has 120,000 or so clones, 84% seen once. These data originate in a study of identifying expanded T cells in peripheral blood. Trimming shortened V by 4 bases and J by 2 bases, and 12 bases separated the two germline ends. CDR1 and CDR2 from the germline V gene are SGHRS and YFSETQ. This CDR3 has 14 amino acids. The sequence came from a person aged 18-70 years in good health. The specimen sequenced was blood. The gene calls are TRBV5-1 and TRBJ2-5; tentative D call: TRBD1 (6 bases). The CDR3 DNA reads as TGCGCCAGCAGCCTTCGACAGGCACAAGAGACCCAGTACTTC. Translating it yields CASSLRQAQETQYF.